The subject of this entry is one TCR beta chain. The data stem from a study of technical replicates of blood from a few donors. Sequenced by immunoSEQ multiplex PCR; TCRdb stores in-frame clones only, minus some. The sample shows some 68,000 clones, roughly 89% of them seen only once. This sequence was found in a human donor in good health. Sequencing used T cells isolated from PBMCs.

The chain's CDR3 is CASSITSGEETQYF. The CDR3, as DNA: TGTGCCAGTAGTATAACGTCAGGGGAAGAGACCCAGTACTTC. V is TRBV19 and J is TRBJ2-5; weak D call: TRBD1 (6 bases). The germline CDR1 and CDR2 sequences are LNHDA and SQIVND (reference sequence). V lost 2 bases and J 3 bases, leaving 10 bases between the germline ends. CDR3 length: 14 amino acids.